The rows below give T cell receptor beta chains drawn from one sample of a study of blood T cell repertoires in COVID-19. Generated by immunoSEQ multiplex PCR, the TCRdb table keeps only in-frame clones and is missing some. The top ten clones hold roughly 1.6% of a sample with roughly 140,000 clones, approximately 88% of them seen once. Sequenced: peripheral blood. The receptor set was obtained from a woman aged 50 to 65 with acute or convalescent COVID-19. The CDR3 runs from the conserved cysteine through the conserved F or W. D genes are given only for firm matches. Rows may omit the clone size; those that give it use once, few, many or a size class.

TGTGCCAGTAAGCCTTCTAGCACAGATACGCAGTATTTT | CASKPSSTDTQYF | TRBJ2-3 | TRBV21-1 | . | .
TGTGCCAGCAGTTACAGTTTCAGTAACACTGAAGCTTTCTTT | CASSYSFSNTEAFF | TRBJ1-1 | TRBV6-5 | . | .
TGCGCCAGCAGACTCGAGCGGACGTATGGCTACACCTTC | CASRLERTYGYTF | TRBJ1-2 | TRBV5-1 | . | .
TGTGCCAGCATGGGCTATTCCTACAATGAGCAGTTCTTC | CASMGYSYNEQFF | TRBJ2-1 | TRBV28 | . | .
TGCGCCAGCAGCTTAGTAACTAGCGGCGAAGAGACCCAGTACTTC | CASSLVTSGEETQYF | TRBJ2-5 | TRBV5-1 | . | TRBD2
TGCGCCAGCAGCCGGAGGGGTCAGGGAGCTGAAGCTTTCTTT | CASSRRGQGAEAFF | TRBJ1-1 | TRBV5-1 | . | .
TGTGCCAGCAGCCACGGACAGTTTGACAGCTCCTATAATTCACCCCTCCACTTT | CASSHGQFDSSYNSPLHF | TRBJ1-6 | TRBV9 | . | .
TGTGCCAGCAGTTCAGTAGCCAGTGAGCAGTTCTTC | CASSSVASEQFF | TRBJ2-1 | TRBV12-3/TRBV12-4 | . | .
TGTGCCAGCAGCCCGGGGACAGTGAACACTGAAGCTTTCTTT | CASSPGTVNTEAFF | TRBJ1-1 | TRBV7-6 | once | TRBD1
TGTGCCAGCAGCCCCGTAGATACGCAGTATTTT | CASSPVDTQYF | TRBJ2-3 | TRBV11-2 | . | .
TGCGCCAGCAGTGAGACAGGGACAGGGAGCCCAGATACGCAGTATTTT | CASSETGTGSPDTQYF | TRBJ2-3 | TRBV10-2 | . | TRBD1
TGTGCCAGCTCACCCTCCTCCTACGAGCAGTACTTC | CASSPSSYEQYF | TRBJ2-7 | TRBV18 | . | .
TGTGCCAGCTCACCTTACGTGAGGGAAGATGAAAAACTGTTTTTT | CASSPYVREDEKLFF | TRBJ1-4 | TRBV18 | . | .
TGTGCCAGCAGGGACAGGGGGAGCCTGAATGAAAAACTGTTTTTT | CASRDRGSLNEKLFF | TRBJ1-4 | TRBV2 | once | TRBD1
TGTGCCAGCAGTTACTCTGGACAGGGGATTAACTATGGCTACACCTTC | CASSYSGQGINYGYTF | TRBJ1-2 | TRBV6-5 | . | TRBD1